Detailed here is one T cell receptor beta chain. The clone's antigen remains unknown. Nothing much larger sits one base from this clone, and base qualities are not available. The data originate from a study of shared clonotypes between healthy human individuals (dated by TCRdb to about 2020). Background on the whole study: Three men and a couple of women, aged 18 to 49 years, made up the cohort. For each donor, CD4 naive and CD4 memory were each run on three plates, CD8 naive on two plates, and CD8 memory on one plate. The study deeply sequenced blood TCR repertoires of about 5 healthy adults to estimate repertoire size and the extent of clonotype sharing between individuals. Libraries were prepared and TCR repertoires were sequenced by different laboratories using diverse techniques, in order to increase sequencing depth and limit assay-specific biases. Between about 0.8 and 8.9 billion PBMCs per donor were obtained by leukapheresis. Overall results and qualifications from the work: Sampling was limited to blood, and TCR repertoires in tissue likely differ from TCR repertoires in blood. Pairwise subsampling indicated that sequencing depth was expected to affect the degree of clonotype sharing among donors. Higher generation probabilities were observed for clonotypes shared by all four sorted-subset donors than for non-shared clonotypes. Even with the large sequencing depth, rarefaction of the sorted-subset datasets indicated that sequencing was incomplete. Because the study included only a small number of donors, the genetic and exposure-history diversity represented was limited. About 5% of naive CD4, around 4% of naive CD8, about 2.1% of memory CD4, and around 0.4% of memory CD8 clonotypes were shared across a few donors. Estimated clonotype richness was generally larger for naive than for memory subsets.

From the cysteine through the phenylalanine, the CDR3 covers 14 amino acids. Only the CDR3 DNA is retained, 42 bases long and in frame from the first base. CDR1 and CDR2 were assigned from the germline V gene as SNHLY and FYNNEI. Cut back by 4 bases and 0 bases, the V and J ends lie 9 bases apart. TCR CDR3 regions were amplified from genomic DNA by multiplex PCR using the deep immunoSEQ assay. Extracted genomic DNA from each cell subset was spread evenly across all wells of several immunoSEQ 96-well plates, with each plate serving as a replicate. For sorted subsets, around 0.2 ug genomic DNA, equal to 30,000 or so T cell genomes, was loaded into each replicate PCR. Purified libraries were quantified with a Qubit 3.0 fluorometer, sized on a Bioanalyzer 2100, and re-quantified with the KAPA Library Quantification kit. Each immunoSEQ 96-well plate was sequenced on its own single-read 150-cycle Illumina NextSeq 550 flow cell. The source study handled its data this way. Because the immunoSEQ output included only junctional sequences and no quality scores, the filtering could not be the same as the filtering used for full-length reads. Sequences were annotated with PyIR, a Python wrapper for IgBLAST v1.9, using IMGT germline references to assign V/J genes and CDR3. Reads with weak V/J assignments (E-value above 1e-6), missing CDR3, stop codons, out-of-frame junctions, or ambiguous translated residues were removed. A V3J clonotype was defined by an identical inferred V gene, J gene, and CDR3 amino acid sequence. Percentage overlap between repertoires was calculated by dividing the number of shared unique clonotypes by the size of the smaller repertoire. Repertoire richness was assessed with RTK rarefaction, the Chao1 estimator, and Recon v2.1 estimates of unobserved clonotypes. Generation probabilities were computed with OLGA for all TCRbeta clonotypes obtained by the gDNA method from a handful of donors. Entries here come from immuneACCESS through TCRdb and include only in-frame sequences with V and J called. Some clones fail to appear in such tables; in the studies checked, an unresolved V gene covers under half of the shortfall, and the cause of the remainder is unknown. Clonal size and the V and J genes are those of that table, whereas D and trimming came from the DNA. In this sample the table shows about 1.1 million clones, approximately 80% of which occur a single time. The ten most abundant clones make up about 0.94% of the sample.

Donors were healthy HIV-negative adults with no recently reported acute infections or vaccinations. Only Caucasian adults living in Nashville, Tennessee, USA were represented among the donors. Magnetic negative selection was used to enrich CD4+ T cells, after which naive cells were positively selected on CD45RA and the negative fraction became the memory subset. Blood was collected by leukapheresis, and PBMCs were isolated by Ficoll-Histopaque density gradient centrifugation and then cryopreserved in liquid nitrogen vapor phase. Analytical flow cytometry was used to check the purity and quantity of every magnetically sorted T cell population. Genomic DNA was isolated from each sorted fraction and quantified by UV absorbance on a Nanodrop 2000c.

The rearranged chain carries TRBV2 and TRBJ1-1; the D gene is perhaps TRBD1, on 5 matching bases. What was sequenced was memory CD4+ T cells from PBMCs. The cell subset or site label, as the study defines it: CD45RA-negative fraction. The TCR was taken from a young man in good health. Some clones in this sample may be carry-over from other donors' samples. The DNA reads TGTGCCAGCAGTGTCCAGGGCATGAACACTGAAGCTTTCTTT. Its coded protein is CASSVQGMNTEAFF.